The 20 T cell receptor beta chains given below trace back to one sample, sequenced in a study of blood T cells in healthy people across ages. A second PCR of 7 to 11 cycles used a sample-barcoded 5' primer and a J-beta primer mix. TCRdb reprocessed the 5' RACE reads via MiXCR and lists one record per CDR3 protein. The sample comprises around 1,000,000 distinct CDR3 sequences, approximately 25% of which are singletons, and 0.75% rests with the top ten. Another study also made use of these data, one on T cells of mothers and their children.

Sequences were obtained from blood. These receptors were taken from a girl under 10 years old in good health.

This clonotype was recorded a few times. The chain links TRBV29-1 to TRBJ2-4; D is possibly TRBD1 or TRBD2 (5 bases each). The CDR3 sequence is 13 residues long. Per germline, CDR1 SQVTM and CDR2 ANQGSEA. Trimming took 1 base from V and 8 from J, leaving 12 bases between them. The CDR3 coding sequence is TGCAGCGTTGAAGCCGGGGCGTCGGACATTCAGTACTTC. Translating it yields CSVEAGASDIQYF.

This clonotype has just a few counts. In nucleotides, the CDR3 is TGCGCCAGCAGCCAAGACCCAGCCAACGTCCTGACTTTC. Encoded protein: CASSQDPANVLTF. The chain carries TRBV4-1 and TRBJ2-6, with unresolved D. The V end lost 0 bases, the J end lost 7 bases, and 4 bases lay between the germline ends. Germline-derived CDR1 and CDR2 are MGHRA and YSYEKL. CDR3 length equals 13 residues.

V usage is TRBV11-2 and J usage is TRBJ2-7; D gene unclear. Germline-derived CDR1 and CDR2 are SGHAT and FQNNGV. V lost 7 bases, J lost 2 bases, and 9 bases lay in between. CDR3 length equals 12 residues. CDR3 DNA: TGTGCCAGCAAAGCAGCTGCCTACGAGCAGTACTTC. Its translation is CASKAAAYEQYF.

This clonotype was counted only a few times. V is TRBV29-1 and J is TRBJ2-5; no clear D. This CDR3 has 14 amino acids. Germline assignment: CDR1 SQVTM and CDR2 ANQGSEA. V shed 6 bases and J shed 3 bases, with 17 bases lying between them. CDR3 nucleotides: TGCAGCGTAAGAGGAGTGGTGAAGAAAGAGACCCAGTACTTC. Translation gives CSVRGVVKKETQYF. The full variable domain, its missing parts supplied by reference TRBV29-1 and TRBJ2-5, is SAVISQKPSRDICQRGTSLTIQCQVDSQVTMMFWYRQQPGQSLTLIATANQGSEATYESGFVIDKFPISRPNLTFSTLTVSNMSPEDSSIYLCSVRGVVKKETQYFGPGTRLLVL.

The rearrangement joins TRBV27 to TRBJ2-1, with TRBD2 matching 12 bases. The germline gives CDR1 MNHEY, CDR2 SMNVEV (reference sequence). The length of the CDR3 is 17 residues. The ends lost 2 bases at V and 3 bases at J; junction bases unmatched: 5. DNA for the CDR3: TGTGCCAGCAGTTTAAGTTGGACTAGCGGGATCTACAATGAGCAGTTCTTC. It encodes CASSLSWTSGIYNEQFF.

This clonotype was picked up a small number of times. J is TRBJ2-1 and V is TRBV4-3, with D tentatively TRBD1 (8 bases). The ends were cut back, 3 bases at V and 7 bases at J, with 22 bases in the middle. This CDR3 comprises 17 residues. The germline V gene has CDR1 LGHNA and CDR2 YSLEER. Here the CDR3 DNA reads TGCGCCAGCAGCCACGCTACCTTCGGACAGGGAGGGAATGAGCAGTTCTTC. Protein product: CASSHATFGQGGNEQFF.

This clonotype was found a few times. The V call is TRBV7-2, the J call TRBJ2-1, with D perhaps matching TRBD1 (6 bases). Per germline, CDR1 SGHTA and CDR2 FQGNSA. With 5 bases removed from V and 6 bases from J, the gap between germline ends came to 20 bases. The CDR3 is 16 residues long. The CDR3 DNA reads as TGTGCCAGCAGCGAAACTACAGGGTCTTTCATCAATGAGCAGTTCTTC. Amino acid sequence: CASSETTGSFINEQFF.

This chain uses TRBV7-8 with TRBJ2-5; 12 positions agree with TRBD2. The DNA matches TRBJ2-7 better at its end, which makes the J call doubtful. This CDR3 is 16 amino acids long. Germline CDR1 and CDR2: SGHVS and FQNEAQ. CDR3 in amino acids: CASSLEILAGGREQYF. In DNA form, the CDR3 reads TGTGCCAGCAGCTTAGAGATACTAGCGGGAGGTCGCGAGCAGTACTTC.

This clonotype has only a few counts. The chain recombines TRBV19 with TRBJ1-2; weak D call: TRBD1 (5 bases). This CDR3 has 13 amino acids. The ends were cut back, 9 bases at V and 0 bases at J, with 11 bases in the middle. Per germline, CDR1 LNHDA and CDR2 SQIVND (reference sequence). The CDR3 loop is CASTQTANYGYTF. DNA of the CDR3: TGTGCCAGCACTCAGACAGCTAACTATGGCTACACCTTC.

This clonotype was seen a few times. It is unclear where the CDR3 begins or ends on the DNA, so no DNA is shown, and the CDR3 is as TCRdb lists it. The CDR3 loop is CSERGIYGCTF. The chain combines TRBV29-1 with TRBJ1-2. Germline V gene data show CDR1 as SQVTM and CDR2 as ANQGSEA. The CDR3 contains 11 residues when both ends are counted.

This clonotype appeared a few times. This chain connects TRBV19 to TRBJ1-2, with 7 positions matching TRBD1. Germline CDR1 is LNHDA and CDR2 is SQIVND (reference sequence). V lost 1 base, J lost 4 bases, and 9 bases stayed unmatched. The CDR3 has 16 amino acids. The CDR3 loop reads CASSIGGQVVFYGYTF. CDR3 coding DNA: TGTGCCAGTAGTATAGGAGGACAGGTCGTCTTCTATGGCTACACCTTC. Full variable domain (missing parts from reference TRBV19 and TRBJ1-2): DGGITQSPKYLFRKEGQNVTLSCEQNLNHDAMYWYRQDPGQGLRLIYYSQIVNDFQKGDIAEGYSVSREKKESFPLTVTSAQKNPTAFYLCASSIGGQVVFYGYTFGSGTRLTVV.

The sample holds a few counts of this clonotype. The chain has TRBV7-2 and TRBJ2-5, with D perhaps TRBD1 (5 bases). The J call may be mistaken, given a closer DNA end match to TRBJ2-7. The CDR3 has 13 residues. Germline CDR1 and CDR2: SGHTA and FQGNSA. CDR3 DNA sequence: TGTGCCAGCTCTGGGGCCCTCTCCTACGAGCAGTACTTC. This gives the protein CASSGALSYEQYF.

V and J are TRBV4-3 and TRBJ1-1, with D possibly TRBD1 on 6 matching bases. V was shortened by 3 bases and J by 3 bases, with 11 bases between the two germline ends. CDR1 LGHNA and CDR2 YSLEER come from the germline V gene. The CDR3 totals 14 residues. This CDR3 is CASSQLTGYTEAFF. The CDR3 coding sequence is TGCGCCAGCAGCCAGTTGACAGGCTACACTGAAGCTTTCTTT.

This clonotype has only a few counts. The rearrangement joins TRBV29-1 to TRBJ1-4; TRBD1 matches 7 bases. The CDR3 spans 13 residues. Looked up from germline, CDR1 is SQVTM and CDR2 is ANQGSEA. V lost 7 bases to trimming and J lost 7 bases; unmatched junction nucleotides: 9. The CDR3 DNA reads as TGCAGCGGCGGGACAGCCAAAGGTGAAAAACTGTTTTTT. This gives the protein CSGGTAKGEKLFF. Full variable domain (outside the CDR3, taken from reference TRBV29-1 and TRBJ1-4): SAVISQKPSRDICQRGTSLTIQCQVDSQVTMMFWYRQQPGQSLTLIATANQGSEATYESGFVIDKFPISRPNLTFSTLTVSNMSPEDSSIYLCSGGTAKGEKLFFGSGTQLSVL.

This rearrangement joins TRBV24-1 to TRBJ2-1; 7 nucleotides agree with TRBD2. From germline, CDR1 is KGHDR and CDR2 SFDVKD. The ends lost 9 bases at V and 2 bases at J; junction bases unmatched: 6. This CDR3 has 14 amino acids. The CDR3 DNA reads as TGTGCCACCTGGGGCGGGGGACCCTACAATGAGCAGTTCTTC. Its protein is CATWGGGPYNEQFF.

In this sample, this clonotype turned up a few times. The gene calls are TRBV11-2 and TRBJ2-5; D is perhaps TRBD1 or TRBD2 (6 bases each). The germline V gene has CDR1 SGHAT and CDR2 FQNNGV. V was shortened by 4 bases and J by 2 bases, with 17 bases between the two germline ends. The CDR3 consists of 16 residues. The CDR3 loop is CASSSQSRRGQETQYF. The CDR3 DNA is TGTGCCAGCAGCTCTCAGAGCAGGAGGGGGCAAGAGACCCAGTACTTC.

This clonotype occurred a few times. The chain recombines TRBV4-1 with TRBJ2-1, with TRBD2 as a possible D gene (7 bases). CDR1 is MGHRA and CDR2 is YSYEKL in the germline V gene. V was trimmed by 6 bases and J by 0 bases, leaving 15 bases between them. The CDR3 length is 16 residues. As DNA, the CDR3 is TGCGCCAGCAGGCAACCCGGGGGGCCCTCCTACAATGAGCAGTTCTTC. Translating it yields CASRQPGGPSYNEQFF.

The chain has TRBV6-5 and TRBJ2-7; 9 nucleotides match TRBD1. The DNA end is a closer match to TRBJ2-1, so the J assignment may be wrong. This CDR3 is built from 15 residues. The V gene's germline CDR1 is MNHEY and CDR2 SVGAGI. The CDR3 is CASRRTGGAWNEQFF. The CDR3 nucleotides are TGTGCCAGCAGGCGTACAGGGGGCGCTTGGAATGAGCAGTTCTTC.

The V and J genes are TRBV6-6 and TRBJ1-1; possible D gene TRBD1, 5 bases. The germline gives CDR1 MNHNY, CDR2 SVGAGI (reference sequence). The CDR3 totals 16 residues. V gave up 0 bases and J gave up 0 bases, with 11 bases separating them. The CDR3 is CASSYSGTHMNTEAFF. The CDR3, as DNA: TGTGCCAGCAGTTACTCAGGGACCCACATGAACACTGAAGCTTTCTTT.

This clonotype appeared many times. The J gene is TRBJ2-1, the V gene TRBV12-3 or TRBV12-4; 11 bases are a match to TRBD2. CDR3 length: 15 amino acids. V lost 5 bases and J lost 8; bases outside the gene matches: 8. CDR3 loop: CASSRSLAGDDEQFF. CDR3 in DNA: TGTGCCAGCAGTCGATCACTAGCGGGGGACGATGAGCAGTTCTTC.